The clone carrying this T cell receptor (beta chain) was counted only a few times. Antigen specificity is unknown. MiXCR, run by TCRdb on the RT-PCR reads, gives a single entry per CDR3 protein. The repertoire consists of a few hundred thousand distinct CDR3 sequences, with less than 7.5% occurring once and the leading ten covering about an eighth. The sample belongs to a study of response to subunit inactivated influenza vaccine. Whole-study results and caveats: Authors suggested seasonal influenza vaccinations each recruit few new T cells.

Germline lookup yields CDR1 SGHNT and CDR2 YYREEE (reference sequence). The CDR3 consists of 14 residues. Unmatched junction bases numbered 6, after V lost 3 bases and J lost 8 bases. Sequencing used PBMCs from blood, obtained around 2 years after vaccination. This chain joins TRBV5-4 and TRBJ2-1, with TRBD1 identical over 9 bases. This TCR was sampled from a man aged 50 to 69 who received an inactivated influenza vaccine. CDR3 nucleotide sequence: TGTGCCAGCAGCTCCGGGACAGGGTTCTATGAGCAGTTCTTC. It is translated as CASSSGTGFYEQFF.